One and the same sample provided the 23 T cell receptor beta chains below, sequenced in a study of blood T cell repertoires in COVID-19 (dated by TCRdb to the early 2020s). The receptor library was made with the immunoSEQ multiplex PCR assay. TCRdb retrieved this table from immuneACCESS and kept in-frame rearrangements only. Not all clones are present; in checked studies, unresolved V genes account for under half, and no reason is known for the remainder. Within this sample are under 400,000 clones, with roughly 86% of them counted one time only. The ten largest clones take up around 9.3% of the sample. Sequenced: peripheral blood. The receptors shown here come from a woman in her twenties or thirties with COVID-19, enrolled during active disease.

The chain carries TRBV6-5 and TRBJ2-1, with D maybe TRBD1 (6 bases). V lost 5 bases and J lost 5, with 10 bases in between. Germline CDR1 reads MNHEY; CDR2 reads SVGAGI. This CDR3 comprises 13 residues. The CDR3 sequence: CASSPTGNNEQFF. The CDR3 DNA is TGTGCCAGCAGTCCCACAGGGAACAATGAGCAGTTCTTC.

J is TRBJ1-1 and V is TRBV6-6; D is uncertain. V dropped 5 bases and J dropped 8 bases, with 15 bases sitting between them. The CDR3 loop spans 13 amino acids. Germline V CDR1 and CDR2: MNHNY, SVGAGI (reference sequence). CDR3 in amino acids: CASSPLQFNEAFF. The CDR3 bases are TGTGCCAGCAGTCCGCTTCAGTTCAACGAAGCTTTCTTT.

This clone was detected once. The chain is built from TRBV7-6 and TRBJ1-1, with 7 bases that match TRBD1. CDR1 and CDR2 (germline): SGHVS, FNYEAQ. The CDR3 length is 15 residues. V shed 5 bases, J shed 1 base, and the junction held 7 bases outside the gene matches. DNA of the CDR3: TGTGCCAGCAGCCCGCCCAGGGGGAGGAACACTGAAGCTTTCTTT. Its translation: CASSPPRGRNTEAFF. The whole variable domain, remainder taken from reference TRBV7-6 and TRBJ1-1, is GAGVSQSPRYKVTKRGQDVALRCDPISGHVSLYWYRQALGQGPEFLTYFNYEAQQDKSGLPNDRFSAERPEGSISTLTIQRTEQRDSAMYRCASSPPRGRNTEAFFGQGTRLTVV.

This clone was seen more than once but under ten times. This chain joins TRBV5-5 and TRBJ2-7; no clear D. V shed 1 base and J shed 0 bases, with 17 bases lying between them. The CDR3 is 17 residues long. Germline CDR1 is SGHKS and CDR2 is YYEKEE (reference sequence). The CDR3 DNA reads TGTGCCAGCAGCTTGCGAGTCGGTGCCCGGAGCTCCTACGAGCAGTACTTC. Protein product: CASSLRVGARSSYEQYF. The variable domain in full, completed from reference TRBV5-5 and TRBJ2-7, reads DAGVTQSPTHLIKTRGQQVTLRCSPISGHKSVSWYQQVLGQGPQFIFQYYEKEERGRGNFPDRFSARQFPNYSSELNVNALLLGDSALYLCASSLRVGARSSYEQYFGPGTRLTVT.

The chain joins TRBV7-2 to TRBJ1-1; 8 bases are shared with TRBD1. This CDR3 contains 14 residues. V lost 7 bases, J lost 0 bases, and 4 bases stayed unmatched. The germline V gene has CDR1 SGHTA and CDR2 FQGNSA. CDR3 protein: CASTGQGLNTEAFF. CDR3 nucleotides: TGTGCCAGCACCGGACAGGGATTGAACACTGAAGCTTTCTTT.

The J gene is TRBJ1-1, the V gene TRBV4-3, with a weak D call TRBD1 (5 bases). There are 14 residues in the CDR3. The V end lost 0 bases, the J end lost 7 bases, and 12 bases lay between the germline ends. CDR1 is LGHNA and CDR2 is YSLEER in the germline V gene. The CDR3 DNA sequence: TGCGCCAGCAGCCAAGAGATCCTACAGGATGAAGCTTTCTTT. This translates into CASSQEILQDEAFF.

The chain links TRBV9 to TRBJ1-2; D not resolved. Looked up from germline, CDR1 is SGDLS and CDR2 is YYNGEE. This CDR3 comprises 16 residues. V lost 3 bases, J lost 7 bases, and 22 bases lay in between. The CDR3 here is CASSATNLPTSGGYTF. The DNA for the CDR3 is TGTGCCAGCAGCGCCACTAATTTGCCCACGTCGGGTGGCTACACCTTC.

This chain uses TRBV5-1 with TRBJ2-5; TRBD2 matches at 12 bases. Germline values: CDR1 SGHRS, CDR2 YFSETQ. V trimming: 3 bases; J trimming: 12 bases; junction bases outside the gene matches: 9. This CDR3 is 14 amino acids long. This chain's CDR3 is CASSSRLAGESKYF. In DNA, the CDR3 is TGCGCCAGCAGCTCCAGACTAGCGGGAGAGTCGAAGTACTTC.

This clone has a handful of counts. This chain uses TRBV9 with TRBJ1-6, with 7 positions matching TRBD1. V was clipped by 6 bases and J by 7 bases; unmatched bases: 4. CDR3 size: 13 residues. Germline CDR1 SGDLS, CDR2 YYNGEE. For the CDR3, the DNA is TGTGCCAGCAACCAGGGGGAGAATTCACCCCTCCACTTT. Protein: CASNQGENSPLHF.

The V gene is TRBV7-6, the J gene TRBJ2-1; 12 bases map to TRBD2. This CDR3 region has 17 residues. Germline V gives CDR1 SGHVS, CDR2 FNYEAQ. Germline trimming cut 3 bases from V and 10 bases from J; bases unmatched to any gene: 13. The CDR3 region has the DNA TGTGCCAGCAGCTTCAGGCTAGCGGGAGGGTATGTCTCGGAGCAGTTCTTC. Residues: CASSFRLAGGYVSEQFF. The full variable domain, with the rest looked up from reference TRBV7-6 and TRBJ2-1, is GAGVSQSPRYKVTKRGQDVALRCDPISGHVSLYWYRQALGQGPEFLTYFNYEAQQDKSGLPNDRFSAERPEGSISTLTIQRTEQRDSAMYRCASSFRLAGGYVSEQFFGPGTRLTVL.

The J gene is TRBJ2-7, the V gene TRBV5-6; TRBD1 agrees at 9 bases. V gave up 4 bases and J gave up 2 bases; unmatched junction bases: 7. There are 15 residues in the CDR3. Germline values: CDR1 SGHDT, CDR2 YYEEEE. The CDR3 reads CASSLLGTGPYEQYF. The CDR3 DNA sequence: TGTGCCAGCAGCCTGTTGGGGACAGGGCCCTACGAGCAGTACTTC.

V usage is TRBV5-1 and J usage is TRBJ2-2; tentative D call: TRBD2 (7 bases). V was trimmed by 4 bases and J by 4 bases, leaving 17 bases between them. CDR3 length: 16 amino acids. The germline CDR1 and CDR2 sequences are SGHRS and YFSETQ. CDR3 sequence: CASSPGGGTGTGELFF. CDR3 nucleotide sequence: TGCGCCAGCAGCCCGGGGGGCGGGACCGGCACCGGGGAGCTGTTTTTT.

The CDR3 reads CASSELGLAGVRDTQYF. DNA of the CDR3: TGTGCCAGCAGTGAACTTGGCCTAGCGGGAGTTAGAGATACGCAGTATTTT. This chain uses TRBV2 with TRBJ2-3, with 10 bases aligning to TRBD2. CDR1 and CDR2 from the germline V gene are SNHLY and FYNNEI. V lost 2 bases, J lost 5 bases, and 10 bases stayed unmatched. This CDR3 region has 17 residues.

The sample holds one count of this clone. V usage is TRBV2 and J usage is TRBJ2-7; no firm D call. This CDR3 comprises 11 residues. Germline V CDR1 and CDR2: SNHLY, FYNNEI. V was pared by 3 bases and J by 3 bases, with 3 bases between. CDR3 bases: TGTGCCAGCAGTGATCGCTACGAGCAGTACTTC. Translated, it gives CASSDRYEQYF.

The chain employs TRBV30 and TRBJ1-5; TRBD1 might be the D (5 bases). The germline gives CDR1 GTSNPN, CDR2 SVGIG (reference sequence). Trimming shortened V by 0 bases and J by 4 bases, and 10 bases separated the two germline ends. The CDR3 has 14 residues. The CDR3 region is CAWSVLQANQPQHF. In DNA form, the CDR3 reads TGTGCCTGGAGTGTTTTACAGGCAAATCAGCCCCAGCATTTT.

J is TRBJ2-5 and V is TRBV5-1; 11 bases are shared with TRBD2. The germline V gene has CDR1 SGHRS and CDR2 YFSETQ. The CDR3 totals 15 residues. Trimming took 5 bases from V and 1 from J; bases not matched to a gene: 4. CDR3 coding DNA: TGCGCCAGCAGTCGCGGGACTAGCGGCCAAGAGACCCAGTACTTC. Its protein product is CASSRGTSGQETQYF. The full variable domain, in which reference TRBV5-1 and TRBJ2-5 provide the parts outside the CDR3, is KAGVTQTPRYLIKTRGQQVTLSCSPISGHRSVSWYQQTPGQGLQFLFEYFSETQRNKGNFPGRFSGRQFSNSRSEMNVSTLELGDSALYLCASSRGTSGQETQYFGPGTRLLVL.

Only a few counts were recorded for this clone. The chain has TRBV18 and TRBJ1-5, with 9 bases aligning to TRBD1. CDR1 and CDR2 from the germline V gene are KGHSH and LQKENI. The CDR3 sequence is 17 residues long. V lost 3 bases and J lost 3; bases outside the gene matches: 9. CDR3: CASSPREGTGHNQPQHF. The CDR3 DNA reads as TGTGCCAGCTCACCGCGCGAGGGGACAGGGCACAATCAGCCCCAGCATTTT.

The count of this clone is one. V is TRBV6-2 or TRBV6-3 and J is TRBJ2-2; 9 nucleotides align to TRBD1. J lost 7 bases, V lost 4 bases, and 7 bases had no gene match. Per germline, CDR1 MNHEY and CDR2 SVGEGT. CDR3 length: 15 residues. The CDR3 protein is CASSLQGAEVGELFF. CDR3 DNA sequence: TGTGCCAGCAGTTTACAGGGGGCTGAGGTCGGGGAGCTGTTTTTT.

The chain combines TRBV24-1 with TRBJ2-1, with 7 positions matching TRBD1. Germline V gene sequence: CDR1 KGHDR, CDR2 SFDVKD. The V segment lost 1 base and the J segment 6 bases; nucleotides outside the gene matches: 5. The CDR3 has 15 residues. The DNA of the CDR3 is TGTGCCACCAGTGATTTAGACAGGGCGGCCAATGAGCAGTTCTTC. Translating it yields CATSDLDRAANEQFF.

For this clone: The identical CDR3 is also encoded by other nucleotide sequences in the sample. This chain links TRBV28 with TRBJ1-2; TRBD1 agrees at 7 bases. The CDR3 covers 14 residues. Germline CDR1 and CDR2: MDHEN and SYDVKM. Unmatched junction bases numbered 8, after V lost 6 bases and J lost 4 bases. The CDR3 region is CASSPGQEIYGYTF. Here the CDR3 DNA reads TGTGCCAGCAGCCCTGGACAGGAGATCTATGGCTACACCTTC.

The chain carries TRBV18 and TRBJ1-2, with TRBD1 matching over 7 bases. This CDR3 is 13 amino acids long. V was clipped by 6 bases and J by 6 bases; unmatched bases: 7. Germline-derived CDR1 and CDR2 are KGHSH and LQKENI. The CDR3 sequence is CASSLTGIDGYTF. In nucleotides, the CDR3 is TGTGCCAGCTCTCTGACAGGGATTGATGGCTACACCTTC.

In the case of this clone: The identical CDR3 is also encoded by other nucleotide sequences in the sample. V is TRBV2 and J is TRBJ1-4, with 7 bases aligning to TRBD1. J lost 2 bases, V lost 6 bases, and 6 bases had no gene match. The CDR3 has 15 amino acids. CDR1 is SNHLY, CDR2 FYNNEI, per germline. CDR3: CASRATGATNEKLFF. The CDR3 nucleotides are TGTGCCAGCAGGGCAACAGGGGCGACTAATGAAAAACTGTTTTTT.

This sequence joins TRBV5-1 and TRBJ2-1; possibly TRBD2 for D (6 bases). V lost 1 base and J lost 7, with 12 bases in between. The CDR3 has 14 residues. Germline V gene lookup returns CDR1 SGHRS and CDR2 YFSETQ. The CDR3 spells CASSLPGVGNEQFF. The CDR3 bases are TGCGCCAGCAGCTTGCCGGGAGTCGGGAATGAGCAGTTCTTC.